One sample yielded the 3 T cell receptor beta chains listed below, sequenced in a study of blood T cell repertoires in COVID-19. Using immunoSEQ multiplex PCR, the repertoire was profiled, and TCRdb retains in-frame clones only, with some absent. The sample lists tens of thousands of clones, roughly nine tenths seen once, with roughly a fifth in the top ten. The source material was peripheral blood. These receptors were obtained from a woman of 80 years or more with COVID-19, enrolled during active disease.

This clone came up a few times. The chain couples TRBV7-8 to TRBJ1-2, with D possibly being TRBD1 (6 bases). The CDR3 covers 14 residues. The V end lost 0 bases, the J end lost 8 bases, and 13 bases lay between the germline ends. The germline CDR1 and CDR2 sequences are SGHVS and FQNEAQ. The CDR3 reads CASSLAQTGKGYTF. The CDR3 DNA follows: TGTGCCAGCAGCTTAGCGCAAACAGGGAAGGGCTACACCTTC.

The chain has TRBV7-9 and TRBJ1-4; tentative D call: TRBD1 (5 bases). In germline, CDR1 is SEHNR, CDR2 FQNEAQ (reference sequence). The CDR3 runs to 14 residues. With 8 bases removed from V and 0 bases from J, the gap between germline ends came to 10 bases. The CDR3 here is CASGRGATNEKLFF. The CDR3 DNA follows: TGTGCCAGCGGCCGGGGGGCAACTAATGAAAAACTGTTTTTT.

In its sample, this clone was seen once. CDR3: CASSQDLTDYQPQHF. The CDR3 DNA sequence: TGTGCCAGCAGCCAAGATTTGACAGATTATCAGCCCCAGCATTTT. This chain joins TRBV3-1 (or the pseudogene TRBV3-2) and TRBJ1-5, with a possible D match to TRBD1 (5 bases). The CDR3 length is 15 residues. Trimming removed 0 bases from V and 5 bases from J, with 11 bases in between. CDR1 and CDR2 from the germline V gene are LGHDT and YNNKEL (reference sequence).